These 20 T cell receptor beta chains were sequenced from one sample in a study of post-analysis software for immune sequencing data. Study results and limitations: TRBV5-6, TRBV5-1 and TRBV20-1 were among roughly 5 TRBV segments more frequent in patients than controls.

Which antigens these TCRs recognize remains unknown. Tagging with unique molecular identifiers was a feature of the TCR beta cDNA libraries. TCRdb recomputed calls from the PCR reads with MiXCR, one row per CDR3 protein. Of hundreds of thousands of distinct CDR3 sequences listed, roughly 27% were seen once; the top ten hold 0.56%. Sequenced input: blood. These receptors were taken from a girl aged 10-17 years with multiple sclerosis.

The chain has TRBV10-2 and TRBJ1-1; D remains unclear. The germline V and J ends were trimmed by 7 bases and 0 bases, with 9 bases remaining between them. Germline V lookup: CDR1 WSHSY, CDR2 SAAADI. This CDR3 region has 13 residues. CDR3 bases: TGCGCCAGCAACCCCGGGGTGAACACTGAAGCTTTCTTT. This encodes CASNPGVNTEAFF.

This clonotype was detected a few times. The chain recombines TRBV5-1 with TRBJ1-1; 9 bases align to TRBD1. Germline-derived CDR1 and CDR2 are SGHRS and YFSETQ. J was trimmed by 0 bases and V by 7 bases; bases with no gene match: 1. This CDR3 is 13 amino acids long. CDR3: CASGQGMNTEAFF. CDR3 nucleotide sequence: TGCGCCAGCGGACAGGGGATGAACACTGAAGCTTTCTTT.

The chain is built from TRBV6-5 and TRBJ1-4; D is unresolved. The CDR3 spans 14 residues. Germline CDR1 MNHEY, CDR2 SVGAGI. V was trimmed by 2 bases and J by 0 bases, leaving 4 bases between them. CDR3 nucleotide sequence: TGTGCCAGCAGTTACGGTGCAACTAATGAAAAACTGTTTTTT. Its translation is CASSYGATNEKLFF.

The V and J genes are TRBV20-1 and TRBJ1-5; no firm D call. V was pared by 1 base and J by 0 bases, with 10 bases between. Germline CDR1 DFQATT, CDR2 SNEGSKA (reference sequence). The length of the CDR3 is 15 residues. CDR3 amino acids: CSARGGGDSNQPQHF. The CDR3 bases are TGCAGTGCTAGAGGCGGTGGGGATAGCAATCAGCCCCAGCATTTT.

This clonotype was seen only a few times. The chain couples TRBV6-4 to TRBJ2-1, with D tentatively TRBD2 (7 bases). Germline-derived CDR1 and CDR2 are MRHNA and SNTAGT. This CDR3 is built from 15 residues. Trimming took off 4 bases at V and 10 bases at J, with 20 bases between the two ends. CDR3 DNA: TGTGCCAGCAGTGCATCTGGAGGGGGGGCCGGAGAGCAGTTCTTC. Its translation: CASSASGGGAGEQFF.

This clonotype occurred a few times. The chain combines TRBV3-1 with TRBJ2-5, with D perhaps matching TRBD1 (6 bases). This CDR3 spans 14 amino acids. V gave up 1 base and J gave up 5 bases, with 11 bases separating them. Germline values: CDR1 LGHDT, CDR2 YNNKEL (reference sequence). The CDR3 nucleotides read TGTGCCAGCAGCCAAGGTAGGGGGAAGGAGACCCAGTACTTC. The encoded protein is CASSQGRGKETQYF.

As DNA, the CDR3 is TGTGCCAGCAGCCCGATCCACGTGAATACGCAGTATTTT. This encodes CASSPIHVNTQYF. The chain has TRBV7-8 and TRBJ2-3; the D is unclear. Trimming pared 5 bases from V and 7 bases from J, leaving 13 bases between. CDR1 and CDR2 (germline): SGHVS, FQNEAQ. The CDR3 has 13 residues.

This chain connects TRBV5-5 to TRBJ1-5; possible D gene TRBD1, 6 bases. The germline V gene has CDR1 SGHKS and CDR2 YYEKEE (reference sequence). This CDR3 contains 16 residues. V was cut by 4 bases and J by 4 bases, with 18 bases left in between. The CDR3 DNA reads TGTGCCAGCAGCCCGGGGGGGCAGGGGATGAATCAGCCCCAGCATTTT. Its protein is CASSPGGQGMNQPQHF.

V usage is TRBV5-1 and J usage is TRBJ2-3; D possibly corresponds to TRBD1 (5 bases). Germline-derived CDR1 and CDR2 are SGHRS and YFSETQ. V was cut by 2 bases and J by 4 bases, with 17 bases left in between. The CDR3 consists of 16 residues. The CDR3 region has the DNA TGCGCCAGCAGCTTACAAGAGCCAGGGCCCCCAGATACGCAGTATTTT. Its protein product is CASSLQEPGPPDTQYF.

The J gene is TRBJ1-5, the V gene TRBV6-1; D is possibly TRBD1 (5 bases). The V end lost 6 bases, the J end lost 8 bases, and 17 bases lay between the germline ends. CDR1 is MNHNS and CDR2 is SASEGT in the germline V gene. The CDR3 is 14 amino acids. CDR3 nucleotides: TGTGCCAGCAGGAAAGGAGCAGGGCCCGAGCCCCAGCATTTT. Amino acid sequence: CASRKGAGPEPQHF.

The chain has TRBV3-1 and TRBJ1-5; perhaps TRBD1 as D (5 bases). Per germline, CDR1 LGHDT and CDR2 YNNKEL (reference sequence). The V end lost 0 bases, the J end lost 4 bases, and 10 bases lay between the germline ends. There are 15 residues in the CDR3. The chain's CDR3 is CASSQDQGWNQPQHF. The CDR3 DNA reads as TGTGCCAGCAGCCAAGACCAGGGTTGGAATCAGCCCCAGCATTTT.

In nucleotides, the CDR3 is TGCGCCAGCAGCCAAGACTTCAATGTCAACAACGAGCAGTACTTC. This translates into CASSQDFNVNNEQYF. This chain connects TRBV4-3 to TRBJ2-7; D remains unclear. The V gene lost 0 bases and the J gene lost 5 bases, with 14 bases spanning the gap. The germline V gene has CDR1 LGHNA and CDR2 YSLEER. CDR3 length equals 15 residues.

In its sample, this clonotype was seen a few times. The gene calls are TRBV12-3 or TRBV12-4 and TRBJ2-6; D is unresolved. This CDR3 spans 17 amino acids. The V and J ends lost 3 bases and 0 bases respectively, with 12 bases between them. CDR3 sequence: CASSFSQLYSGANVLTF. For the CDR3, the DNA is TGTGCCAGCAGTTTTTCACAGCTATACTCTGGGGCCAACGTCCTGACTTTC.

This clonotype has just a few counts. The rearrangement links TRBV2 to TRBJ1-5, with TRBD1 as a possible D gene (5 bases). Germline values: CDR1 SNHLY, CDR2 FYNNEI. V dropped 1 base and J dropped 6 bases, with 13 bases sitting between them. The CDR3 consists of 15 residues. DNA for the CDR3: TGTGCCAGCAGTGAAGATTGGTCAGGGAGTCAGCCCCAGCATTTT. Protein sequence: CASSEDWSGSQPQHF.

The genes are TRBV7-2 and TRBJ2-5, with D unclear. Looked up from germline, CDR1 is SGHTA and CDR2 is FQGNSA. The length of the CDR3 is 13 residues. V was clipped by 5 bases and J by 10 bases, with 17 bases between them. CDR3 region: CASSVTGMRIQYF. The CDR3 DNA follows: TGTGCCAGCAGCGTGACTGGGATGCGGATCCAGTACTTC.

This clonotype has just a few counts. The rearrangement joins TRBV29-1 to TRBJ2-7; TRBD2 matches at 10 bases. The V gene's germline CDR1 is SQVTM and CDR2 ANQGSEA. The CDR3 is made up of 15 amino acids. With 4 bases clipped from V and 0 bases from J, the junction kept 6 bases outside the gene matches. The CDR3 region has the DNA TGCAGCGTTGTCCCATCTAGCGGGAGCTCCTACGAGCAGTACTTC. This sequence encodes CSVVPSSGSSYEQYF.

V gene TRBV7-2 combines with J gene TRBJ1-5, with 7 bases fitting TRBD1. Germline loops: CDR1 SGHTA, CDR2 FQGNSA. J lost 9 bases, V lost 5 bases, and 7 bases had no gene match. The CDR3 is 13 amino acids. CDR3 in amino acids: CASSRQGNAPQHF. As DNA, the CDR3 is TGTGCCAGCAGCCGACAGGGCAATGCGCCCCAGCATTTT. Supplemented by reference TRBV7-2 and TRBJ1-5, the full variable domain reads GAGVSQSPSNKVTEKGKDVELRCDPISGHTALYWYRQSLGQGLEFLIYFQGNSAPDKSGLPSDRFSAERTGGSVSTLTIQRTQQEDSAVYLCASSRQGNAPQHFGDGTRLSIL.

This clonotype was seen a few times. The junction departs from the called germline gene at one end, perhaps through a read error. CDR3 loop: CTSSPRGTSGANEQFF. DNA for the CDR3: TGTACCAGCAGTCCCAGGGGGACTAGCGGGGCTAATGAGCAGTTCTTC. The chain combines TRBV27 with TRBJ2-1, with 13 bases fitting TRBD2. CDR1 and CDR2 from the germline V gene are MNHEY and SMNVEV (reference sequence). There are 16 residues in the CDR3.

The genes are TRBV11-2 and TRBJ2-5, with 9 bases identical to TRBD1. The J call may be incorrect, as the DNA end agrees better with TRBJ2-7. CDR1 and CDR2 (germline): SGHAT, FQNNGV. This CDR3 region has 15 residues. CDR3 amino acids: CASSREGQGPYEQYF. The CDR3 DNA sequence: TGTGCCAGCAGCCGCGAGGGACAGGGACCCTACGAGCAGTACTTC.

This clonotype has more than one count but fewer than ten. The rearrangement links TRBV10-3 to TRBJ2-5; D is possibly TRBD1 (6 bases). Germline V gene data show CDR1 as ENHRY and CDR2 as SYGVKD. Trimming stripped 10 bases from V and 5 bases from J, with 17 bases between. The CDR3 is 13 amino acids. The CDR3 sequence: CANKGAGDETQYF. The CDR3 nucleotides read TGTGCCAACAAAGGGGCAGGGGATGAGACCCAGTACTTC.